This TCR beta chain was sequenced during a study of blood T cell repertoires in COVID-19. For the study at large: The cDNA or gDNA used as material had been derived from T cells, B-cell-depleted T cells, or PBMCs.

Profiling relied on immunoSEQ multiplex PCR, and the TCRdb table lists in-frame clones only, not all of them. This sample has approximately 250,000 clones; around nine tenths occur once, and the top ten carry 10%. The CDR3 contains 14 residues. V was shortened by 2 bases and J by 1 base, with 8 bases between the two germline ends. Germline CDR1 MNHNY, CDR2 SVGAGI (reference sequence). Sequencing was done on a sample of peripheral blood. This chain joins TRBV6-6 and TRBJ1-1, with D unclear. This clonotype was obtained from a woman aged 70-85 years with COVID-19, enrolled during active disease. The CDR3 region is CASSYQAQNTEAFF. The CDR3 nucleotides read TGTGCCAGCAGTTACCAGGCCCAGAACACTGAAGCTTTCTTT.